The 4 T cell receptor beta chains below all came from one sample that was sequenced in a study of shared clonotypes between healthy human individuals. Sequencing was performed with immunoSEQ multiplex PCR; in TCRdb, only in-frame clones are kept and a portion is missing. The repertoire holds around 600,000 clones, 90% to 95% seen once, with about 0.11% in the top ten. CD45RO-negative CD8 cells positively selected for CCR7 made up the naive population, which excluded terminally differentiated effector memory CD45RA+ cells. Material for sequencing was naive CD8+ T cells sorted from blood. The origin of the receptors is a woman aged 30 to 39 in good health.

The chain carries TRBV7-8 and TRBJ2-7; 7 positions agree with TRBD2. This CDR3 is 17 amino acids long. CDR1 SGHVS and CDR2 FQNEAQ come from the germline V gene. Losses at the gene ends were 1 base for V and 5 bases for J; bases not matched to a gene: 14. CDR3 protein: CASSLGSPGRGRNEQYF. Here the CDR3 DNA reads TGTGCCAGCAGCTTAGGCAGCCCGGGGAGGGGACGAAACGAGCAGTACTTC.

V gene TRBV5-1 combines with J gene TRBJ2-3, with D maybe TRBD2 (5 bases). Trimming left V 3 bases short and J 2 bases short, with 13 bases between. The CDR3 runs 15 residues. CDR1 and CDR2 from the germline V gene are SGHRS and YFSETQ. The CDR3 is CASSWAIRDTDTQYF. The CDR3 coding sequence is TGCGCCAGCAGCTGGGCGATTCGGGACACAGATACGCAGTATTTT. Full variable domain (rest looked up from reference TRBV5-1 and TRBJ2-3): KAGVTQTPRYLIKTRGQQVTLSCSPISGHRSVSWYQQTPGQGLQFLFEYFSETQRNKGNFPGRFSGRQFSNSRSEMNVSTLELGDSALYLCASSWAIRDTDTQYFGPGTRLTVL.

The J gene is TRBJ1-4, the V gene TRBV2, with D maybe TRBD1 (6 bases). The V and J ends lost 4 bases and 8 bases respectively, with 11 bases between them. This CDR3 comprises 13 residues. Germline V gene data show CDR1 as SNHLY and CDR2 as FYNNEI. The CDR3 reads CASSGRGKEKLFF. CDR3 sequence (DNA): TGTGCCAGCAGTGGCAGGGGTAAAGAAAAACTGTTTTTT.

V gene TRBV5-4 combines with J gene TRBJ2-3; D may be TRBD2 (6 bases). The CDR3 covers 14 residues. The germline V gene has CDR1 SGHNT and CDR2 YYREEE (reference sequence). V was pared by 4 bases and J by 0 bases, with 9 bases between. This CDR3 is CASSAGTSTDTQYF. As DNA, the CDR3 is TGTGCCAGCAGCGCCGGGACTAGCACAGATACGCAGTATTTT.